Listed here is a single T cell receptor (beta chain). Germline CDR1 is SNHLY and CDR2 is FYNNEI. CDR3 size: 13 residues. Trimming shortened V by 6 bases and J by 2 bases, and 11 bases separated the two germline ends. The data are from a study of T cells in Graves' hyperthyroidism and ophthalmopathy. RNA transcripts gave rise to amplified TCR beta CDR3 regions. When the TCR CDR3 underwent first-round RT-PCR, the HTBI primer set was used. Each CDR3 protein is one row after TCRdb ran MiXCR on the multiplex PCR reads. The data hold approximately 500,000 distinct CDR3 sequences, with about half observed a single time.

V is TRBV2 and J is TRBJ2-7; unclear D gene. The sequence came from a woman aged 18-29 years with Graves' hyperthyroidism. Sequencing used peripheral blood or thyroid tissue (not recorded which). CDR3 loop: CASRDGRTYEQYF. CDR3 bases: TGTGCCAGCAGAGACGGCAGAACCTACGAGCAGTACTTC.